This T cell receptor beta chain was observed in a study of vaccination and CD4 T cells after COVID-19. Comment on this clonotype: Its matching antigen is unknown.

Sample treatment: roughly nine-day PBMC culture with coronavirus spike peptide pools or control peptides (ViraFEST assay). CD4+ T cells that had been cultured provided DNA sequenced with the Oncomine TCR Beta short-read assay. TCRdb fed the PCR reads into MiXCR, producing one record per CDR3 protein. This table has about 7,200 distinct CDR3 sequences, roughly 55% appearing once. Trimming pared 0 bases from V and 5 bases from J, leaving 13 bases between. Germline CDR1 DFQATT, CDR2 SNEGSKA (reference sequence). This CDR3 is 14 amino acids long. The rearrangement joins TRBV20-1 to TRBJ1-2; D is unclear. The sample consisted of CD4+ T cells from blood, cultured in vitro. The sequence was obtained from a human donor who had recovered from COVID-19. The CDR3 spells CSARDTTALYGYTF. In DNA form, the CDR3 reads TGCAGTGCTAGAGATACAACAGCCCTTTATGGCTACACCTTC.